The sequence of this T cell receptor (beta chain) was determined in a study of shared clonotypes between healthy human individuals. Assay used: immunoSEQ multiplex PCR; TCRdb lists only in-frame clones, some missing. The sample consists of about 480,000 clones, about 80% of them appearing once. From germline, CDR1 is MDHEN and CDR2 SYDVKM. V was clipped by 6 bases and J by 2 bases; unmatched bases: 6. The length of the CDR3 is 14 residues. Those who donated, Caucasian adults without exception, all lived in Nashville, Tennessee. The specimen was PBMCs. The source of this sequence is a woman between 35 and 50 years old in good health. Some clones in this sample may be carry-over from other donors' samples. The V call is TRBV28, the J call TRBJ2-7; the match to TRBD1 covers 8 bases. The CDR3 DNA follows: TGTGCCAGCAGGCCGGGACAGGCAACCTACGAGCAGTACTTC. It codes for CASRPGQATYEQYF.